This T cell receptor (beta chain) came from a study of blood T cell repertoires in COVID-19. In the study overall: The cDNA or gDNA used as material had been derived from T cells, B-cell-depleted T cells, or PBMCs.

Those enrolled, adults aged roughly 18 to 100 years, came from 25 or so US areas. Researchers sorted participants into cohorts using their self-reported clinical history. Sequenced by immunoSEQ multiplex PCR; TCRdb stores in-frame clones only, minus some. The data show 250,000 to 400,000 clones, with approximately 91% seen just once and 5% to 5.5% held by the top ten. CDR1 and CDR2 from the germline V gene are PRHDT and FYEKMQ (reference sequence). The CDR3 is 17 amino acids. V was pared by 4 bases and J by 1 base, with 9 bases of the junction left unmatched. The V and J genes are TRBV13 and TRBJ2-1; 8 nucleotides align to TRBD2. This clonotype originated in a man aged 55-75 years who had recovered from COVID-19. The source material was PBMCs or T cells enriched from blood (not recorded which). The CDR3 bases are TGTGCCAGCAGCTCCCCGGGACTAGTAGTGTCCTACAATGAGCAGTTCTTC. It is translated as CASSSPGLVVSYNEQFF.